One and the same sample provided the 10 T cell receptor beta chains below, sequenced in a study of blood T cells in healthy people across ages. Through a sample-barcoded 5' primer and a J-beta primer mix, a second PCR was run for roughly 6 to 12 cycles. TCRdb re-analysed the 5' RACE reads in MiXCR, keeping a single row per CDR3 protein. The sample lists some 1.8 million distinct CDR3 sequences, more than 35% occurring once. Sequenced material: blood. Every receptor here comes from a human donor in good health.

The rearrangement joins TRBV7-9 to TRBJ1-5; 7 bases match TRBD1. J lost 7 bases, V lost 3 bases, and 6 bases had no gene match. The CDR3 sequence is 14 residues long. Germline V gene sequence: CDR1 SEHNR, CDR2 FQNEAQ (reference sequence). The CDR3 region is CASSLTGLRQPQHF. In DNA form, the CDR3 reads TGTGCCAGCAGCTTGACAGGGTTACGACAGCCCCAGCATTTT.

J is TRBJ1-5 and V is TRBV7-2; D gene ambiguous. V lost 10 bases, J lost 4 bases, and 20 bases lay in between. Per germline, CDR1 SGHTA and CDR2 FQGNSA. The CDR3 runs 15 residues. CDR3 sequence: CAIRLKTELNQPQHF. The CDR3 bases are TGTGCCATCAGACTGAAGACGGAGCTTAATCAGCCCCAGCATTTT.

The rearrangement joins TRBV7-8 to TRBJ2-1, with D tentatively TRBD1 (5 bases). The end of the DNA aligns better with TRBJ2-7, so the J call may be wrong. Germline V gene sequence: CDR1 SGHVS, CDR2 FQNEAQ. This CDR3 comprises 16 residues. CDR3 sequence: CASSSCSGSSAYEQYF. The CDR3 nucleotides are TGTGCCAGCAGCTCCTGCTCAGGGTCCTCGGCCTACGAGCAGTACTTC.

This chain links TRBV9 with TRBJ2-1; 10 bases agree with TRBD2. The V segment lost 1 base and the J segment 4 bases; nucleotides outside the gene matches: 5. In germline, CDR1 is SGDLS, CDR2 YYNGEE. This CDR3 is built from 16 residues. Written as DNA, the CDR3 is TGTGCCAGCAGCGTAAACCGACTAGCGGGTTACAATGAGCAGTTCTTC. The encoded protein is CASSVNRLAGYNEQFF.

This clonotype has at least ten counts. The chain employs TRBV29-1 and TRBJ2-4, with 7 nucleotides matching TRBD1. The V and J ends lost 5 bases and 0 bases, in that order; junction bases with no gene match: 4. Germline loops: CDR1 SQVTM, CDR2 ANQGSEA. There are 14 residues in the CDR3. The chain's CDR3 is CSVKTGLAKNIQYF. The DNA for the CDR3 is TGCAGCGTTAAGACAGGGCTAGCCAAAAACATTCAGTACTTC.

For this clonotype: As the CDR3 is not closed by the conserved phenylalanine or tryptophan, this likely results from a read error. The chain couples TRBV6-5 to TRBJ1-2, with 7 positions matching TRBD1. The J segment lost 3 bases and the V segment lost 2 bases, leaving 0 bases of the junction unmatched. Germline CDR1 and CDR2: MNHEY and SVGAGI. This CDR3 is built from 13 residues. As DNA, the CDR3 is TGTGCCAGCAGTTACGGACAGGACTATGGCTACACCCTC. Translating it yields CASSYGQDYGYTL.

V and J are TRBV4-2 and TRBJ2-7; D remains ambiguous. CDR1 and CDR2 (germline): LGHNA, YNFKEQ. Trimming shortened V by 1 base and J by 4 bases, and 11 bases separated the two germline ends. The CDR3 length is 14 residues. The CDR3: CASSQGNSRYEQYF. The CDR3 bases are TGTGCCAGCAGCCAAGGGAATAGCAGGTACGAGCAGTACTTC.

The rearrangement joins TRBV6-5 to TRBJ1-6; a weak D match, TRBD1 (6 bases). CDR3 length: 17 residues. Between the trimmed V and J ends, which lost 2 bases and 4 bases, there was a span of 15 bases. CDR1 MNHEY and CDR2 SVGAGI come from the germline V gene. CDR3: CASSYVQGLGYNSPLHF. The DNA of the CDR3 is TGTGCCAGCAGTTACGTACAGGGCCTGGGGTATAATTCACCCCTCCACTTT.

V and J are TRBV12-3 or TRBV12-4 and TRBJ1-3; D gene ambiguous. The CDR3 runs to 14 residues. Trimming pared 6 bases from V and 0 bases from J, leaving 9 bases between. CDR3 protein: CASRRQVSGNTIYF. The CDR3 DNA is TGTGCCAGCAGGCGACAAGTCTCTGGAAACACCATATATTTT.

V is TRBV10-3 and J is TRBJ1-5; no clear D. Germline loops: CDR1 ENHRY, CDR2 SYGVKD. The CDR3 has 14 amino acids. Trimming pared 7 bases from V and 4 bases from J, leaving 14 bases between. The CDR3 sequence is CAIKGGGGNQPQHF. DNA for the CDR3: TGTGCCATCAAGGGCGGTGGAGGGAATCAGCCCCAGCATTTT.